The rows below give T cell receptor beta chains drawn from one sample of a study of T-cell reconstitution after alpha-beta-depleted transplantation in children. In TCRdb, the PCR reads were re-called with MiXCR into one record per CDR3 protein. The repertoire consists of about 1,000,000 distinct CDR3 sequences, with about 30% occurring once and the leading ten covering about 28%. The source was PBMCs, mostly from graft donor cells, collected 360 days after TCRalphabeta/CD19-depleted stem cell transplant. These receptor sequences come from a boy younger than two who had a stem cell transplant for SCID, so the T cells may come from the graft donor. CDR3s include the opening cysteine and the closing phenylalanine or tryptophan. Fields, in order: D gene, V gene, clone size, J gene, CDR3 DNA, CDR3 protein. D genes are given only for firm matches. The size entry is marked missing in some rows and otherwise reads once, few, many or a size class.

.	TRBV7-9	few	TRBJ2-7	TGTGCCAGCAGCTTTCCCCTTGGGGGCTCCGTCGAGCAGTACTTC	CASSFPLGGSVEQYF
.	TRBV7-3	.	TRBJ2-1	TGTGCCAGCAGCCCCGGGGCTTGCGGGGGCATTGAGCAGTTCTTC	CASSPGACGGIEQFF
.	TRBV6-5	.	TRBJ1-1	TGTGCCAGCAGTTACTCGACGACAGGCATGGGCTTAGGGACTGAAGCTTTCTTT	CASSYSTTGMGLGTEAFF
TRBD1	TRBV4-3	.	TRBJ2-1	TGCGCCAGCAGCCAAGTTTGGGACAGTTACAATGAGCAGTTCTTC	CASSQVWDSYNEQFF
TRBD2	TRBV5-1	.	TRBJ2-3	TGCGCCAGCAGCTTGTTCGGGGGGGTAGGAGATACGCAGTATTTT	CASSLFGGVGDTQYF
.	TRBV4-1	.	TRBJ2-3	TGCGCCAGCAGCCCCTACCGGATCGGGGGCCGGGCAGATACGCAGTATTTT	CASSPYRIGGRADTQYF
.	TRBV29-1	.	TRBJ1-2	TGCAGCGTTGAAGGGGGGCAGGATAACTATGGCTACACCTTC	CSVEGGQDNYGYTF
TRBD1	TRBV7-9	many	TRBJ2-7	TGTGCCAGCAGCTTCTTGGACAGGGACATCACGTACGAGCAGTACTTC	CASSFLDRDITYEQYF
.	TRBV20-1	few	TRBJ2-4	TGCAGTGCTAGAGATAGAGGCAGGGGAGCCAAAAACATTCAGTACTTC	CSARDRGRGAKNIQYF
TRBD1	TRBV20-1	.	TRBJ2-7	TGCAGTGCTAGCCGCCCCAGGACAGGGAATAACGAGCAGTACTTC	CSASRPRTGNNEQYF
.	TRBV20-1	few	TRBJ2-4	TGCAGTGCTAGAGATCCTAAGGGGCTAGCCAAAAACATTCAGTACTTC	CSARDPKGLAKNIQYF
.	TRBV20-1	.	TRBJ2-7	TGCTCCCAAGGGGGACTGGGAGACTACGAGCAGTACTTC	CSQGGLGDYEQYF
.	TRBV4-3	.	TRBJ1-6	TGCGCCAGCAGCCCTCGGGGGCCCTATAATTCACCCCTCCACTTT	CASSPRGPYNSPLHF
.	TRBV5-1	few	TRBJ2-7	TGCGCCAGCAGCTTGGTACAGGCCGCCTACGAGCAGTACTTC	CASSLVQAAYEQYF
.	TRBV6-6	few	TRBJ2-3	TGTGCCAGCGGCAGGGCGGTGAGGGATACGCAGTATTTT	CASGRAVRDTQYF
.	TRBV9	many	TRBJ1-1	TGTGCCAGCAGCGCTACAGGGTATGAAGCTTTCTTT	CASSATGYEAFF
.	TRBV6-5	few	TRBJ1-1	TGTGCCAGCAGACGGCACCGTGAAGCTTTCTTT	CASRRHREAFF
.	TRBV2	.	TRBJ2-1	TGTGCCAGCACGGTCCGAAGCGTTGAGCAGTTCTTC	CASTVRSVEQFF
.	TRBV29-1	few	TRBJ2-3	TGCAGCGTTGAAGGTAGCCGGACAGTCACAGATACGCAGTATTTT	CSVEGSRTVTDTQYF
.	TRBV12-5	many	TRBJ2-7	TGTGCTAGTAACACACCCGACTCCTACGAGCAGTACTTC	CASNTPDSYEQYF
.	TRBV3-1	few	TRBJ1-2	TGTGCCAGCAGCCAAGGCAGGCTCTATGGCTACACCTTC	CASSQGRLYGYTF
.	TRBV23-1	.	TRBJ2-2	TGCGCCAGCAGTAAACTAGTGGGATTCACCGGGGAGCTGTTTTTT	CASSKLVGFTGELFF
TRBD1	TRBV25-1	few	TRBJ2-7	TGTGCCAGCAGTGACTACACAGGGGACGAGCAGTACTTC	CASSDYTGDEQYF
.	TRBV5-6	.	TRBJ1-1	TGTGCCAGCAGCTTGTATTGGCAGTTGAACACTGAAGCTTTCTTT	CASSLYWQLNTEAFF
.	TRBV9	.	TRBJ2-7	TGTGCCAGCAGCGTAGGCTCATCTGGGTCCTACGAGCAGTACTTC	CASSVGSSGSYEQYF
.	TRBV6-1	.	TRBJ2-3	TGTGCCAGCAGTGAAGCGCTTCTGGGGGGTACGCAGTATTTT	CASSEALLGGTQYF
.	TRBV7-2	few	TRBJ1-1	TGTGCCAGCAGCTTCAGGGTAGTGAACACTGAAGCTTTCTTT	CASSFRVVNTEAFF
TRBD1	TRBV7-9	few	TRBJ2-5	TGTGCCAGCAGCTTTCCACGACCGGGACAGGGGTGGGAGACCCAGTACTTC	CASSFPRPGQGWETQYF
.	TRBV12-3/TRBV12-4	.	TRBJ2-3	TGTGCCAGCAGTTTACCGACAGGACTAAGCACAGATACGCAGTATTTT	CASSLPTGLSTDTQYF
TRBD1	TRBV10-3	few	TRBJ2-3	TGTGCCATCCGACAGTTGACAGGGCCCACAGATACGCAGTATTTT	CAIRQLTGPTDTQYF
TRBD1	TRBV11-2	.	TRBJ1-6	TGTGCCAGCAGCTTGGGGACAGGGCCGAATTCACCCCTCCACTTT	CASSLGTGPNSPLHF
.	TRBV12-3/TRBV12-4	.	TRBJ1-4	TGTGCCAGCAGTTCAGGGGTCGGGGTAACAACTAATGAAAAACTGTTTTTT	CASSSGVGVTTNEKLFF
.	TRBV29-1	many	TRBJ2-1	TGCAGCGTTGTAAGGGGAAGCTCCTACAATGAGCAGTTCTTC	CSVVRGSSYNEQFF
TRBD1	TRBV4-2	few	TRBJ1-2	TGTGCCAGCAGCCCCGCCGGGACAGAGCCTTACTATGGCTACACCTTC	CASSPAGTEPYYGYTF
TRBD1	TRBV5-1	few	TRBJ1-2	TGCGCCAGCAGCTTGGATAGACAGGGGGCTTTGGTCTATGGCTACACCTTC	CASSLDRQGALVYGYTF
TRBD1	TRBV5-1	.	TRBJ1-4	TGCGCCAGCAGCTGGACAGGAGGGTCAGAAAAACTGTTTTTT	CASSWTGGSEKLFF
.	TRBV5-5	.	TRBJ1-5	TGTGCCAGCAGCTGGTTGGTTGAACAGCCCCAGCATTTT	CASSWLVEQPQHF
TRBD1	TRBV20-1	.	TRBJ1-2	TGCAGTCCCGCTTACATCTTTTGGGGACAGGGTGGAAGGGACACCTTC	CSPAYIFWGQGGRDTF
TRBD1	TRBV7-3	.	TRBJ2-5	TGTGCCAGCAGCGTACAGGGGGCGCGGGAGACCCAGTACTTC	CASSVQGARETQYF
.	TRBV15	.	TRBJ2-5	TGTGCCACCAGCAGAGTGGCGGCACGACTGGGGACCCAGTACTTC	CATSRVAARLGTQYF